This TCR beta chain emerged from a study of T cells in Graves' hyperthyroidism and ophthalmopathy. Researchers amplified the TCR beta CDR3 regions from RNA transcripts. When the TCR CDR3 underwent first-round RT-PCR, the HTBI primer set was used. TCRdb re-analysed the multiplex PCR reads in MiXCR, keeping a single row per CDR3 protein. The data show hundreds of thousands of distinct CDR3 sequences, with around 16% seen just once and 3.5% to 4% held by the top ten. This clonotype has ten or more counts. The germline V gene has CDR1 SEHNR and CDR2 FQNEAQ (reference sequence). Trimming cost V 8 bases and J 0 bases, with 13 bases left between them. The CDR3 runs 14 residues.

The chain uses TRBV7-9 and TRBJ1-1, with D unclear. The sequenced sample was blood. This sequence was found in a woman younger than 45 with Graves' hyperthyroidism. CDR3 region: CASQNPGMNTEAFF. Written as DNA, the CDR3 is TGTGCCAGCCAAAACCCCGGGATGAACACTGAAGCTTTCTTT.